Described below is a single TCR beta chain sequence and its context. Its specificity is unknown. This specimen belongs to a study of T cells expressing NK-cell markers. Overall study results and limits: Researchers report these clonotypes also headed the CD3+CD56-NKG2C+ fraction in several donors.

The length of the CDR3 is 15 residues. TCRdb processed the 5' RACE reads again and assigns one entry to each CDR3 protein, with no DNA. This repertoire includes 200,000 to 300,000 distinct CDR3 sequences. This receptor was obtained from a man aged 18-30 years in good health. The V gene is TRBV12-3 or TRBV12-4, the J gene TRBJ2-4; TCRdb proposes TRBD1, but this gene call is untestable without DNA. Sequencing was carried out using blood T cells: a sorted CD56 or NKG2C T cell subset, CD4+ or CD8+ T cells, or bulk PBMC T cells (not recorded which). The chain's CDR3 is CASSDRGLAKNIQYF.